Described below is a single T cell receptor (beta chain) sequence and its context. The antigen remains unidentified. J was trimmed by 16 bases and V by 4 bases; bases with no gene match: 10. Germline V gene lookup returns CDR1 SNHLY and CDR2 FYNNEI. This CDR3 comprises 14 residues. The sample belongs to a study of OX40 agonist ivuxolimab in advanced cancers. On the study more broadly: Patients received ivuxolimab, an agonistic anti-OX40 (CD134) antibody. Two cutaneous melanoma patients and one hepatocellular carcinoma patient, three in all, had partial responses. The eligibility criteria allowed prior anti-PD-1, anti-PD-L1 or anti-CTLA-4 therapy, and about 40% had some.

Overall study findings and caveats: Some of the lowest clonal expansion was seen in partial responders at 0.1-3.0 mg/kg.

TCRdb's copy holds only in-frame clones and misses some; the assay was immunoSEQ multiplex PCR. The sample gives 95,000 to 100,000 clones, roughly four fifths of which show up once; around 5.8% is in the top ten. The receptor was isolated from an adult with an advanced solid tumor such as melanoma, head and neck, liver or kidney cancer. The sample here was CD4+ or CD8+ T cells sorted from blood, taken in a trial of the OX40 agonist ivuxolimab. V usage is TRBV2 and J usage is TRBJ2-2, with 12 bases fitting TRBD2. The CDR3 protein is CASSGPSGGVVAFF. DNA of the CDR3: TGTGCCAGCAGTGGCCCTAGCGGGGGGGTGGTGGCGTTTTTT.